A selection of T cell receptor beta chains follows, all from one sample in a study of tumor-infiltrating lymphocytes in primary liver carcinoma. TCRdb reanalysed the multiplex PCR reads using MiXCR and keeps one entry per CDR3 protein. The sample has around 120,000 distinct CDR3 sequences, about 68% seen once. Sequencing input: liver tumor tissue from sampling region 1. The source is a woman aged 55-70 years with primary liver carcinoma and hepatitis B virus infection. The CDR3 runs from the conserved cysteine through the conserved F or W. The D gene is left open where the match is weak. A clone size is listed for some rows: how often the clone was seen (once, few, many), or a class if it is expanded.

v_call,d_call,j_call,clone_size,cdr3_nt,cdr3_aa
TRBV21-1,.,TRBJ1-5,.,TGTGCCAGCAGCTCGCAGATACACGACGATCAGCCCCAGCATTTT,CASSSQIHDDQPQHF
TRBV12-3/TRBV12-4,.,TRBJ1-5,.,TGTGCCAGCAGTTTAGCGTTAAATCATCAGCCCCAGCATTTT,CASSLALNHQPQHF
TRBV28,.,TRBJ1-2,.,TGTGCCGGCAGTCCAACCCGATCTGGGGCTAACTATGGCTACACCTTC,CAGSPTRSGANYGYTF
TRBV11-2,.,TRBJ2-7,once,TGTGTCAGCAGCTTAAGTCCCGCCGAGCAGTACTTC,CVSSLSPAEQYF
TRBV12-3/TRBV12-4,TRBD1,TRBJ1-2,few,TGTGCCAGCGGACAGACAGGGGCCCCTCACTATGGCTACACCTTC,CASGQTGAPHYGYTF
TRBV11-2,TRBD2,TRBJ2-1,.,TGTGCCAGCAGCTTAGAGCGGGCGGGAGGGAGCAGTGAACAGTTCTTC,CASSLERAGGSSEQFF
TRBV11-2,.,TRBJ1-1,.,TGTGCCAACAGCTTAGGGTCACATAGGGTCCGAGGACCATTGAACACTGAAGCTTTCTTT,CANSLGSHRVRGPLNTEAFF
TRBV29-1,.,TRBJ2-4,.,TGCAGCATTGGGACAACGCGGGTCATTCAGTACTTC,CSIGTTRVIQYF
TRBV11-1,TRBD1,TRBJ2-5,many,TGTGCCAGCAGCAAACCCGGGACAGTCGAGACCCAGTACTTC,CASSKPGTVETQYF
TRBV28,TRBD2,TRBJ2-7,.,TGTGCCAGCAGTTTTAGGACTAGCTACGAGCAGTACTTC,CASSFRTSYEQYF
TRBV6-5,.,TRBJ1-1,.,TGTACCAGCAGTTATGGTCAGGTTAACACTGAAGCTTTCTTT,CTSSYGQVNTEAFF
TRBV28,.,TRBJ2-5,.,TGTGACAGCAGTTTCCCCCGGGACCTAATAGAGACCCAGTACTTC,CDSSFPRDLIETQYF
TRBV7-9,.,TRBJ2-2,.,TGTGCCAGCAGCTTGTATAACCTGGACAGGGTAGGCGGGAGCCCCACCGGGGAGCTGTTTTTT,CASSLYNLDRVGGSPTGELFF
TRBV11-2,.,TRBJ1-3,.,TGTGTCAGCAGCTTAGGCGACAGCAGAGACACCATATATTTT,CVSSLGDSRDTIYF
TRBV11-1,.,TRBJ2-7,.,TGTACCAGCAGCTATAGAGGGGGAAGCTACGAGCAGTACTTC,CTSSYRGGSYEQYF
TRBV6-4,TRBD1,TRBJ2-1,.,TGTGCCAGCAGTGACGGGATAGGGGGCTACAATGATCAGTTCTTC,CASSDGIGGYNDQFF
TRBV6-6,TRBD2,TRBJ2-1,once,TGTGCCAGTAGTTCCCCTGATACTGCGGGAGGGCCAGGAATCTTC,CASSSPDTAGGPGIF
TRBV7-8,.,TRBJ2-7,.,TGTGCCAACAGCTCAAGGAGTGACTTGACCTACGAGCAGTACTTC,CANSSRSDLTYEQYF
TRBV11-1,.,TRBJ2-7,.,TGTGCCAGCAGCTTCGACATGGACTACGAGCAGTACTTC,CASSFDMDYEQYF
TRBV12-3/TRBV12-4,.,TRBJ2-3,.,TGTGCCAGCAGTATCCGACAGGATGGCACGGATACGCAGTATTTT,CASSIRQDGTDTQYF
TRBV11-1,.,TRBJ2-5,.,TGTGCCAGCAGCTCCCATACTTGGGGCCGAGAGACCCAGCACTTC,CASSSHTWGRETQHF
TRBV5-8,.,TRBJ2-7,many,TGTGCCAGCAGCGACCGAACTAAGCGGAGCAACGAGCAGTACTTC,CASSDRTKRSNEQYF
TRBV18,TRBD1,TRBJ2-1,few,TGTGCCAGCTCACCACGCCAGGGGGCTAGCAATGAGCAGTTCTTC,CASSPRQGASNEQFF
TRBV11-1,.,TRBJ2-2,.,TGTGCCTGCAGACCGAGCCTTGGCACCGGGGAACTGTTTTTT,CACRPSLGTGELFF
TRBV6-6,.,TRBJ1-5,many,TGTGCCAGCAGTTTAAATAGCAATCAGCCCCAGCATTTT,CASSLNSNQPQHF
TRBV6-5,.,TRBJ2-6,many,TGTGCCAGCAGTTCCAAGGTTTCTGGGGCCAACGTCCTGACTTTC,CASSSKVSGANVLTF
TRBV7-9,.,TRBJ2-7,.,TGTGCCAGCAGCTTTCAGTGCTCCTACGAGCAGTACTTC,CASSFQCSYEQYF
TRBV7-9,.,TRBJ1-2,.,TGTGCCAGCAGCTTAGTGTTCAGCCGTCTAGGCTACACCTTC,CASSLVFSRLGYTF
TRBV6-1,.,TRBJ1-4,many,TGTGCCAGCAGTGAATGGCAGACGACAGAAAAACTGTTTTTT,CASSEWQTTEKLFF
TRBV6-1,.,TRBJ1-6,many,TGTGCCAGCAGGGACACCTGGAATTCACCCCTCCACTTT,CASRDTWNSPLHF
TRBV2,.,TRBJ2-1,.,TGTGCCAGCAGTGAAGAGGGACTTCATACAAATGAGCAGTCCTTC,CASSEEGLHTNEQSF
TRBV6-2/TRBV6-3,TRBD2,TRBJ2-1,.,TGTGCCAGCGGGACCGTGGCGGGAGGCGTATACGATGAGCAGTTCTTC,CASGTVAGGVYDEQFF
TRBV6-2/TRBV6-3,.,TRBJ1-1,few,TGTGCCCGCCGGGGGGGAAACACTGAAGCTTTCTTT,CARRGGNTEAFF
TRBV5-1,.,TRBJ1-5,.,TGCGCCAGCAGCGAGGGGGGAGGGAGTCAGCCCCAGCATTTT,CASSEGGGSQPQHF
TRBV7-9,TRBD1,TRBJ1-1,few,TGTGCCAGCAGGCCTCAGGGGGCTCTTTTCCCGGGCACTGAAGCTTTCTTT,CASRPQGALFPGTEAFF
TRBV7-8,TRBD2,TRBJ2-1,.,TGTGCCAGCAGCTTAGAGGCTAGCGGGAGGTTTGAGCAGTTCTTC,CASSLEASGRFEQFF
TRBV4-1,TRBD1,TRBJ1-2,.,TGCGCCAGTAGCCAGGGACAGGGAGGGGGGTGTGGCTACACCTTC,CASSQGQGGGCGYTF
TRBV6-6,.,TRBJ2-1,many,TGTGCCAGCAGTATCGGATCGGCCGGGGTCAATGAGCAGTTCTTC,CASSIGSAGVNEQFF
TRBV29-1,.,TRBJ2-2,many,TGCAGCGCGGCGGAGCGGGCGAACACCGGGGAGCTGTTTTTT,CSAAERANTGELFF
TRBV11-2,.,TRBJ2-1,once,TGTGCCAGCAGCCACCCCTCCACCGTCCGGGCCCAAAGGTCCTACAGTGAGCAGTTCTTC,CASSHPSTVRAQRSYSEQFF
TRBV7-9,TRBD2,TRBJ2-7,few,TGTGCCAGCAGCTTAGCGGGAGGGCACTACGAGCAGTACTTC,CASSLAGGHYEQYF
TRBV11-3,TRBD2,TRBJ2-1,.,TGTGCTAGCAGCTTAGGCGGGACTAGCAGGAGTCTGGTATACAATGAGCAGTTCTTC,CASSLGGTSRSLVYNEQFF
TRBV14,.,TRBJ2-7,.,TGTGCCAGCAACCAAGACGTAAAGCGGGCCCTCTACGAGCAGTACTTC,CASNQDVKRALYEQYF
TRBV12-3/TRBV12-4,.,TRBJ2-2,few,TGTGCCAGCAGTAGCGGCTTACGGCCCGGGGAGCTGTTTTTT,CASSSGLRPGELFF